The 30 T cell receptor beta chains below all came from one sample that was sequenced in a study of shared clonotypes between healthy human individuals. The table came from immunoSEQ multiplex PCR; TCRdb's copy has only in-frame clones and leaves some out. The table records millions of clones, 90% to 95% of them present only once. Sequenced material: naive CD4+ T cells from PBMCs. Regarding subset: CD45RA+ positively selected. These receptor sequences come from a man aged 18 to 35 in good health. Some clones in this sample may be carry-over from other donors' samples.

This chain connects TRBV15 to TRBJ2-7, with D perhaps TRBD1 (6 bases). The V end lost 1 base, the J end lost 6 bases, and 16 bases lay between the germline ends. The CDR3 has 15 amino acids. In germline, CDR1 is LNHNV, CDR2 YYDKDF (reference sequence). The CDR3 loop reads CATSRVPRGQLEQYF. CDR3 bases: TGTGCCACCAGCAGAGTGCCCAGGGGCCAGCTCGAGCAGTACTTC.

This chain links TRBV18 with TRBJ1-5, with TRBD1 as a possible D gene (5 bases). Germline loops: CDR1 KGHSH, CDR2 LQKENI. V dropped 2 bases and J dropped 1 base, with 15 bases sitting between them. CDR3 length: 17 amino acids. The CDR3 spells CASSPRGGGQSNQPQHF. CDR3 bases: TGTGCCAGCTCACCAAGGGGTGGCGGGCAGAGCAATCAGCCCCAGCATTTT.

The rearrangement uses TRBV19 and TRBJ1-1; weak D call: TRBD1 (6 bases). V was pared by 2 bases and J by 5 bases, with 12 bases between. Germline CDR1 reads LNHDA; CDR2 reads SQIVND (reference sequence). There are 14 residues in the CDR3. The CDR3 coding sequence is TGTGCCAGTAGTATAACAGGGAAGGGGACTGAAGCTTTCTTT. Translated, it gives CASSITGKGTEAFF. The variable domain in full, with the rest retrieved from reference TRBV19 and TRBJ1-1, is DGGITQSPKYLFRKEGQNVTLSCEQNLNHDAMYWYRQDPGQGLRLIYYSQIVNDFQKGDIAEGYSVSREKKESFPLTVTSAQKNPTAFYLCASSITGKGTEAFFGQGTRLTVV.

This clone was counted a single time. The CDR3 here is CASSSPRLAGDSNIQYF. The CDR3 nucleotides are TGTGCCAGCAGCTCACCTAGACTAGCGGGAGATTCAAACATTCAGTACTTC. The chain uses TRBV27 and TRBJ2-4; 12 positions match TRBD2. Germline V gene data show CDR1 as MNHEY and CDR2 as SMNVEV (reference sequence). Trimming at V came to 6 bases and at J to 6 bases, leaving 12 bases not matched to a gene. This CDR3 spans 17 amino acids.

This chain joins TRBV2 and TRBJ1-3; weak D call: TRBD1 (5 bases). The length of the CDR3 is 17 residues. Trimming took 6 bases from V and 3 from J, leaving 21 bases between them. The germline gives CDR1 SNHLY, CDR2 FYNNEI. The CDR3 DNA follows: TGTGCCAGCAGAGTTACTGAGGGACCGTACGTTGGAAACACCATATATTTT. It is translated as CASRVTEGPYVGNTIYF.

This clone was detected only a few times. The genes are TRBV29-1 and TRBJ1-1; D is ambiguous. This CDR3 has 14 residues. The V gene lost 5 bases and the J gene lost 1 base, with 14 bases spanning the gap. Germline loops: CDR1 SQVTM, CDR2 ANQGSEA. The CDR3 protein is CSVNHRIENTEAFF. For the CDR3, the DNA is TGCAGCGTTAATCACAGAATCGAGAACACTGAAGCTTTCTTT.

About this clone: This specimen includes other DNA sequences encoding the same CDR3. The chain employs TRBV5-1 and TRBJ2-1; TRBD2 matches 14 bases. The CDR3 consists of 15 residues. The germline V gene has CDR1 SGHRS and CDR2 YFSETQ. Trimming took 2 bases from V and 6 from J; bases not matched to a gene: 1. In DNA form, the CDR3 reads TGCGCCAGCAGCTTCGGACTAGCGGGAGGCAATGAGCAGTTCTTC. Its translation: CASSFGLAGGNEQFF.

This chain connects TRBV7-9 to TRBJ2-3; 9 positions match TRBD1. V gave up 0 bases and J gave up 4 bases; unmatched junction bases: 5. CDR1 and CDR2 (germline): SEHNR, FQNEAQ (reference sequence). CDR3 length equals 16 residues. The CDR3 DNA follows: TGTGCCAGCAGCTTAGCGCAAAGGACAGGGGCAGATACGCAGTATTTT. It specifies CASSLAQRTGADTQYF.

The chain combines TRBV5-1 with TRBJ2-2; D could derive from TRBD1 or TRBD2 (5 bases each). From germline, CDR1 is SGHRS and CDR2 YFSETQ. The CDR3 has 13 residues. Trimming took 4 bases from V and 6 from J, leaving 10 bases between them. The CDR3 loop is CASSLGDPGELFF. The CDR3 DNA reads TGCGCCAGCAGCCTAGGGGACCCCGGGGAGCTGTTTTTT.

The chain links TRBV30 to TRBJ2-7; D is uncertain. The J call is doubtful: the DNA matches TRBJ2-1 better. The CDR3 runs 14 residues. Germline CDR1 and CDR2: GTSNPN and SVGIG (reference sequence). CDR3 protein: CAWSGSPGYNEQFF. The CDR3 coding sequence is TGTGCCTGGAGTGGCTCCCCTGGATACAATGAGCAGTTCTTC.

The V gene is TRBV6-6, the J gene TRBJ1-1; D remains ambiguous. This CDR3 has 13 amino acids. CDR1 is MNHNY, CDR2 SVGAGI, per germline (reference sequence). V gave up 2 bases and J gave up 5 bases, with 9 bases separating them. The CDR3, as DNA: TGTGCCAGCAGTTACGGCGATATTACTGAAGCTTTCTTT. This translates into CASSYGDITEAFF.

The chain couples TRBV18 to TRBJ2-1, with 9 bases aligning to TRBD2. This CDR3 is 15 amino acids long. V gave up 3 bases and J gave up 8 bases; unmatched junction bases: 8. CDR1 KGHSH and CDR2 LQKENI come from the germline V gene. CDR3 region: CASSPLAGDLYEQFF. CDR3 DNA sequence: TGTGCCAGCTCACCGTTAGCGGGAGATCTATATGAGCAGTTCTTC.

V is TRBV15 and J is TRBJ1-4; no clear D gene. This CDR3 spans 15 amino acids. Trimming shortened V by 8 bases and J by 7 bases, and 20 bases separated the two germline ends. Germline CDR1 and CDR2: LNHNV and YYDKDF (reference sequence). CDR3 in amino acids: CATSGRSQSPEKLFF. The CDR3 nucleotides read TGTGCCACCTCCGGAAGGTCCCAGTCCCCTGAAAAACTGTTTTTT.

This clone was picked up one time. This CDR3 is CASSQAHGLAGDGEETQYF. In DNA form, the CDR3 reads TGTGCCAGCAGCCAAGCGCACGGACTAGCGGGAGATGGAGAAGAGACCCAGTACTTC. V and J are TRBV14 and TRBJ2-5, with TRBD2 identical over 13 bases. The V gene's germline CDR1 is SGHDN and CDR2 FVKESK. Germline trimming cut 1 base from V and 3 bases from J; bases unmatched to any gene: 11. This CDR3 contains 19 residues.

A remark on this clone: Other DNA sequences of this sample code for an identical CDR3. The CDR3 spells CASSATGASGNTIYF. The CDR3 DNA is TGTGCCAGCAGCGCGACAGGGGCGTCTGGAAACACCATATATTTT. J is TRBJ1-3 and V is TRBV9, with 8 bases aligning to TRBD1. The junction had 3 bases not matched to a gene; V was cut back by 3 bases and J by 1 base. The CDR3 is 15 residues long. Germline lookup yields CDR1 SGDLS and CDR2 YYNGEE.

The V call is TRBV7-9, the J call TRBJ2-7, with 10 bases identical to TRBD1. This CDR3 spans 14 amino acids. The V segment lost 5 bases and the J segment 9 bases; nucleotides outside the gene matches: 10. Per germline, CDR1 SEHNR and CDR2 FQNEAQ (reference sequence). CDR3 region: CASSDDGTGERQYF. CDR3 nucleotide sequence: TGTGCCAGCAGCGACGACGGGACAGGGGAAAGGCAGTACTTC.

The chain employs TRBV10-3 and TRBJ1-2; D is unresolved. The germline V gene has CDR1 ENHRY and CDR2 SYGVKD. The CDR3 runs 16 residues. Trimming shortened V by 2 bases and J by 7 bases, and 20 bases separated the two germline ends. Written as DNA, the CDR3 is TGTGCCATCAGTGAGAGGCAGGCCACGGCCGGAGGTGGCTACACCTTC. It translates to CAISERQATAGGGYTF.

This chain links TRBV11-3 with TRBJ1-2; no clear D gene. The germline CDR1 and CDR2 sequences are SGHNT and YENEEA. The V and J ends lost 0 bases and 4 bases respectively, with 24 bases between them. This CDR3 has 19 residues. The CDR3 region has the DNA TGTGCCAGCAGCTTAGACAACGGGTTGGGAGCACAGAAAGCCTATGGCTACACCTTC. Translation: CASSLDNGLGAQKAYGYTF.

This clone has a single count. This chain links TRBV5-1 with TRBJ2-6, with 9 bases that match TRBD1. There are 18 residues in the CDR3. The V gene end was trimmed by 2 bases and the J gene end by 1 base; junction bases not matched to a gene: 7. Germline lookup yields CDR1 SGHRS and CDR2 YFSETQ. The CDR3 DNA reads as TGCGCCAGCAGCTTTTCCGGGACAGGGATTTCTGGGGCCAACGTCCTGACTTTC. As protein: CASSFSGTGISGANVLTF.

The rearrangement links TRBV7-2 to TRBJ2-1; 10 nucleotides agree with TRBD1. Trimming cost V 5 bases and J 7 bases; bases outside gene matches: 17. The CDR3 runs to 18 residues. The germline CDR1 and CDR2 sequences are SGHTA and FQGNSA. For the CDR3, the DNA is TGTGCCAGCAGCCTCTCCCCCCTCGGGACAGGGGCCCTTAATGAGCAGTTCTTC. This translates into CASSLSPLGTGALNEQFF.

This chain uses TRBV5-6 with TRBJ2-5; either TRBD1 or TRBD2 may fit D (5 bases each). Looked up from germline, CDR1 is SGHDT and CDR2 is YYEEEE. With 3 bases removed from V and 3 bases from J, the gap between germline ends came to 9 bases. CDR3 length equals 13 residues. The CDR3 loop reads CASSWDLKETQYF. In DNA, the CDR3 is TGTGCCAGCAGCTGGGACCTAAAAGAGACCCAGTACTTC.

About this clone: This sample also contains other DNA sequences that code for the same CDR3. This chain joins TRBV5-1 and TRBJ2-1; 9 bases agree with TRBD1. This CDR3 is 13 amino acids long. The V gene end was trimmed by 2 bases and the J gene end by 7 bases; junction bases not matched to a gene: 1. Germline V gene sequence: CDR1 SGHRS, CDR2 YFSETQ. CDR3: CASSFDRGNEQFF. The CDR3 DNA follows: TGCGCCAGCAGCTTCGACAGGGGGAATGAGCAGTTCTTC.

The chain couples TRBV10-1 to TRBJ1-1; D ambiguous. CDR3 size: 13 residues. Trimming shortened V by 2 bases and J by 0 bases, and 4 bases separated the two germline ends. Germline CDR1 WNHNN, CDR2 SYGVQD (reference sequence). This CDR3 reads CASSENLNTEAFF. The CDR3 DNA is TGCGCCAGCAGTGAGAATCTGAACACTGAAGCTTTCTTT.

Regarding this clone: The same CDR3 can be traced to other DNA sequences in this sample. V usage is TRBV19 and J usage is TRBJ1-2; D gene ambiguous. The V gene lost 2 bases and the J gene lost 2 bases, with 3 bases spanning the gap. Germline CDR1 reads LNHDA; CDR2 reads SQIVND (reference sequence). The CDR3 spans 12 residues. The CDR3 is CASSIRNYGYTF. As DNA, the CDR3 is TGTGCCAGTAGTATACGGAACTATGGCTACACCTTC.

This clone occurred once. CDR3 amino acids: CASSLGVGGGGEKLFF. The CDR3 DNA follows: TGTGCCAGCAGCTTAGGAGTAGGGGGAGGTGGTGAAAAACTGTTTTTT. The V call is TRBV11-2, the J call TRBJ1-4; D is perhaps TRBD1 (6 bases). The germline V gene has CDR1 SGHAT and CDR2 FQNNGV. The V end was cut by 1 base, the J end by 7 bases, with 16 bases between. The CDR3 has 16 residues. The full variable domain, its missing parts supplied by reference TRBV11-2 and TRBJ1-4, is EAGVAQSPRYKIIEKRQSVAFWCNPISGHATLYWYQQILGQGPKLLIQFQNNGVVDDSQLPKDRFSAERLKGVDSTLKIQPAKLEDSAVYLCASSLGVGGGGEKLFFGSGTQLSVL.

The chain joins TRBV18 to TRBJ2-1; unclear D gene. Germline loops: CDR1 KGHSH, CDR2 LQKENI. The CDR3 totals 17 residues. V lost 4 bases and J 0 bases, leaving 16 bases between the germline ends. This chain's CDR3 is CASSLSPAISSYNEQFF. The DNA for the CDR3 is TGTGCCAGCTCACTCTCCCCTGCGATCAGCTCCTACAATGAGCAGTTCTTC.

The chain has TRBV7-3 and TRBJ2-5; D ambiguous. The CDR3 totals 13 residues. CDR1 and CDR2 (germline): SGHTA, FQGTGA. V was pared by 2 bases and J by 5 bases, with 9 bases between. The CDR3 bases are TGTGCCAGCAGCTTAGGGCGTTTGGAGACCCAGTACTTC. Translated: CASSLGRLETQYF. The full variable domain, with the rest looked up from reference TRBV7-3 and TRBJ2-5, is GAGVSQTPSNKVTEKGKYVELRCDPISGHTALYWYRQSLGQGPEFLIYFQGTGAADDSGLPNDRFFAVRPEGSVSTLKIQRTERGDSAVYLCASSLGRLETQYFGPGTRLLVL.

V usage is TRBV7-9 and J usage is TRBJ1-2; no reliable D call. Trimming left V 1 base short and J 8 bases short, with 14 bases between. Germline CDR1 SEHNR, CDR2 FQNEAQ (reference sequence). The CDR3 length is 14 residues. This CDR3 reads CASSLEGTGPGYTF. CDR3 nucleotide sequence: TGTGCCAGCAGCTTAGAGGGAACCGGGCCGGGCTACACCTTC.

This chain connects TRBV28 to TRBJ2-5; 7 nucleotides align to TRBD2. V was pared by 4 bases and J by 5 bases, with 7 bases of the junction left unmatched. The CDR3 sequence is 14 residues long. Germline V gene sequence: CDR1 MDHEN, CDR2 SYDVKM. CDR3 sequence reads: CASSSLVGRETQYF. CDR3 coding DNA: TGTGCCAGCAGTTCTCTGGTCGGGAGGGAGACCCAGTACTTC.

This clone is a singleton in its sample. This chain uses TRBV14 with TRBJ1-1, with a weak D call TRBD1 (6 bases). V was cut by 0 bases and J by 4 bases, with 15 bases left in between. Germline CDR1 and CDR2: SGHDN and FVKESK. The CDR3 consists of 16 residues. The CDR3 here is CASSQDAGVKGTEAFF. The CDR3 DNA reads TGTGCCAGCAGCCAAGATGCAGGGGTGAAGGGCACTGAAGCTTTCTTT.